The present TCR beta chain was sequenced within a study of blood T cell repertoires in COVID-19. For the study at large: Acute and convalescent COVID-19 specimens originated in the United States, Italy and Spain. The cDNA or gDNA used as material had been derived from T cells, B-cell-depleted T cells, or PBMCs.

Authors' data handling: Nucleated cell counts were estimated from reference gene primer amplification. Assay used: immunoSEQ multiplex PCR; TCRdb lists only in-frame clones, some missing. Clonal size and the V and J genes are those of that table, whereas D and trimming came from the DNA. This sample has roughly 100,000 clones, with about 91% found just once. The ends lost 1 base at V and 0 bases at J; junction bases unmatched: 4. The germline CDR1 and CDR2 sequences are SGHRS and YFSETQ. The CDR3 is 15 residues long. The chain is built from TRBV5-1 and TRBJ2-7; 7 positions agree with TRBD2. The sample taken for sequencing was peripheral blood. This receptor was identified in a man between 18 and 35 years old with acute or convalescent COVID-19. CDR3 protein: CASSLRGVISYEQYF. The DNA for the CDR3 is TGCGCCAGCAGCTTGCGGGGGGTGATCTCCTACGAGCAGTACTTC.